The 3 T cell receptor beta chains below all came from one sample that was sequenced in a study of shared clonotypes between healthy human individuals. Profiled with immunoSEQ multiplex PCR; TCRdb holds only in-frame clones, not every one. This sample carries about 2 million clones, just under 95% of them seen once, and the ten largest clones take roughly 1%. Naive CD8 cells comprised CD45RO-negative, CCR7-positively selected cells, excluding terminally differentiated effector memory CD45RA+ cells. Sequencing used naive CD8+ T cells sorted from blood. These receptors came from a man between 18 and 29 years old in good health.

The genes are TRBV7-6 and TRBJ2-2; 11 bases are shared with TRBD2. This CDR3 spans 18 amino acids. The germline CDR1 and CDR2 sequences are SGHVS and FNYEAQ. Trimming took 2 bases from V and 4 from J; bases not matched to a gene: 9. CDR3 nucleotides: TGTGCCAGCAGCTTAAGCACTAGCGGGAGTCATATCACCGGGGAGCTGTTTTTT. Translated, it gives CASSLSTSGSHITGELFF.

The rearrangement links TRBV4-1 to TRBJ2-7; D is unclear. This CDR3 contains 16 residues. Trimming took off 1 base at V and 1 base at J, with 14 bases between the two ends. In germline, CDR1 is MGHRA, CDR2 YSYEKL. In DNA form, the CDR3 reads TGCGCCAGCAGCCAAGCGTCGACTGTCGGGTCCTACGAGCAGTACTTC. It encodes CASSQASTVGSYEQYF.

CDR3 sequence (DNA): TGCGCCAGCAGCCTCCTGGGGGATAGCACAGATACGCAGTATTTT. The encoded protein is CASSLLGDSTDTQYF. This chain links TRBV4-1 with TRBJ2-3, with D perhaps assigned TRBD1 or TRBD2 (5 bases each). Trimming took 4 bases from V and 0 from J, leaving 11 bases between them. Germline CDR1 MGHRA, CDR2 YSYEKL. The CDR3 has 15 residues.